The 29 T cell receptor beta chains given below trace back to one sample, sequenced in a study of shared clonotypes between healthy human individuals. Libraries were prepared by immunoSEQ multiplex PCR; TCRdb keeps only in-frame clonotypes and omits some of them. The repertoire has roughly 700,000 clones, 90% of them found once; the top ten carry 34%. Sequenced material: memory CD8+ T cells from PBMCs. As to subset: CD45RO+ cells pooled with CCR7-negative TemRA cells. The receptor source for this set is a man younger than 30 in good health. Some clones in this sample may be carry-over from other donors' samples.

The V call is TRBV19, the J call TRBJ1-2; 11 nucleotides line up with TRBD1. From germline, CDR1 is LNHDA and CDR2 SQIVND (reference sequence). There are 15 residues in the CDR3. The V segment lost 0 bases and the J segment 6 bases; nucleotides outside the gene matches: 3. The CDR3 bases are TGTGCCAGTAGTATAGACAGGACAGGGGGCGATGGCTACACCTTC. Translating gives CASSIDRTGGDGYTF.

This chain connects TRBV6-1 to TRBJ2-7, with unresolved D. The germline V gene has CDR1 MNHNS and CDR2 SASEGT. The CDR3 length is 15 residues. Trimming removed 0 bases from V and 4 bases from J, with 13 bases in between. CDR3 amino acids: CASSEAHFSLYEQYF. In DNA, the CDR3 is TGTGCCAGCAGTGAAGCGCATTTCAGTTTATACGAGCAGTACTTC.

This chain joins TRBV15 and TRBJ1-1; weak D call: TRBD1 (6 bases). V was cut by 5 bases and J by 4 bases, with 11 bases left in between. The CDR3 runs 13 residues. CDR1 is LNHNV, CDR2 YYDKDF, per germline (reference sequence). CDR3 DNA sequence: TGTGCCACCAGCGACAGGAGGGGCACTGAAGCTTTCTTT. Translated: CATSDRRGTEAFF. The whole variable domain, remainder taken from reference TRBV15 and TRBJ1-1, is DAMVIQNPRYQVTQFGKPVTLSCSQTLNHNVMYWYQQKSSQAPKLLFHYYDKDFNNEADTPDNFQSRRPNTSFCFLDIRSPGLGDTAMYLCATSDRRGTEAFFGQGTRLTVV.

The chain couples TRBV6-4 to TRBJ1-5; D unclear. The CDR3 totals 21 residues. The V end lost 2 bases, the J end lost 7 bases, and 33 bases lay between the germline ends. CDR1 MRHNA and CDR2 SNTAGT come from the germline V gene. The CDR3 spells CASSDPSTYDPRLIRRQPQHF. In nucleotides, the CDR3 is TGTGCCAGCAGTGACCCTTCTACGTACGACCCCAGACTCATCCGAAGACAGCCCCAGCATTTT.

V is TRBV19 and J is TRBJ2-7, with 10 positions matching TRBD2. V dropped 5 bases and J dropped 0; count of bases not matched to a gene: 4. This CDR3 is built from 15 residues. Germline assignment: CDR1 LNHDA and CDR2 SQIVND (reference sequence). CDR3 protein: CASSAGLAASYEQYF. CDR3 sequence (DNA): TGTGCCAGTAGTGCCGGACTAGCGGCCTCCTACGAGCAGTACTTC.

In DNA form, the CDR3 reads TGCGCCAGCAGCCAAGTCTTGGAGCAATACGAGCAGTACTTC. Translation gives CASSQVLEQYEQYF. The chain links TRBV4-1 to TRBJ2-7; D call uncertain. The CDR3 consists of 14 residues. Trimming removed 1 base at V and 4 bases at J, with 11 bases between. Germline assignment: CDR1 MGHRA and CDR2 YSYEKL.

The DNA of the CDR3 is TGTGCCAGCAGCCCCCTCCAGACTAGCACAGATACGCAGTATTTT. Translating it yields CASSPLQTSTDTQYF. The V and J genes are TRBV7-2 and TRBJ2-3, with D unresolved. The CDR3 is made up of 15 amino acids. In germline, CDR1 is SGHTA, CDR2 FQGNSA. Deletions cut 5 bases from V and 0 bases from J, with 12 bases between.

Points on this clone: Other DNA sequences in the same sample also yield this CDR3. This rearrangement joins TRBV11-2 to TRBJ2-5; no firm D call. Gene TRBJ2-7 matches the end of the DNA better, so the J call may be wrong. There are 12 residues in the CDR3. Germline-derived CDR1 and CDR2 are SGHAT and FQNNGV. The CDR3: CASSLGVHEQYF. The CDR3 DNA sequence: TGTGCCAGCAGCTTAGGGGTACACGAGCAGTACTTC.

The chain uses TRBV6-5 and TRBJ2-1; 12 bases are shared with TRBD2. The CDR3 covers 14 residues. Germline CDR1 is MNHEY and CDR2 is SVGAGI. V lost 4 bases and J lost 9; bases outside the gene matches: 4. The DNA for the CDR3 is TGTGCCAGCAGTTGGACTAGCGGGATCGTTGAGCAGTTCTTC. Translation: CASSWTSGIVEQFF.

This chain connects TRBV15 to TRBJ2-2; no firm D call. CDR3 length: 15 residues. With 0 bases removed from V and 6 bases from J, the gap between germline ends came to 11 bases. In germline, CDR1 is LNHNV, CDR2 YYDKDF (reference sequence). In DNA, the CDR3 is TGTGCCACCAGCAGAGATCCACCGGGCCCCGGGGAGCTGTTTTTT. The encoded protein is CATSRDPPGPGELFF.

The rearrangement joins TRBV6-1 to TRBJ2-2; 10 bases are a match to TRBD1. The CDR3 totals 16 residues. Unmatched junction bases numbered 5, after V lost 4 bases and J lost 3 bases. CDR1 is MNHNS, CDR2 SASEGT, per germline. CDR3 DNA sequence: TGTGCCAGCAGTGGGCGGACAGGGGGTTACACCGGGGAGCTGTTTTTT. Protein product: CASSGRTGGYTGELFF.

The count of this clone is one. The chain has TRBV7-8 and TRBJ2-1, with TRBD1 as a possible D gene (6 bases). The CDR3 extends over 16 amino acids. Trimming removed 5 bases at V and 2 bases at J, with 16 bases between. Germline V gene data show CDR1 as SGHVS and CDR2 as FQNEAQ. The CDR3 nucleotides are TGTGCCAGCAGCGTAGTGGGGGCAGGCACCTACAATGAGCAGTTCTTC. Translation: CASSVVGAGTYNEQFF. The whole variable domain, filled in from reference TRBV7-8 and TRBJ2-1, reads GAGVSQSPRYKVAKRGQDVALRCDPISGHVSLFWYQQALGQGPEFLTYFQNEAQLDKSGLPSDRFFAERPEGSVSTLKIQRTQQEDSAVYLCASSVVGAGTYNEQFFGPGTRLTVL.

The chain uses TRBV27 and TRBJ2-5; D remains unclear. CDR1 and CDR2 (germline): MNHEY, SMNVEV (reference sequence). This CDR3 is built from 13 residues. V lost 2 bases to trimming and J lost 3 bases, with 7 bases between them. CDR3 coding DNA: TGTGCCAGCAGTTTACTGAGGAAAGAGACCCAGTACTTC. This gives the protein CASSLLRKETQYF.

The chain uses TRBV5-3 and TRBJ2-7; maybe TRBD1 (6 bases). TRBV5-3 is an ORF for which the function is uncertain. Trimming cost V 9 bases and J 3 bases, with 13 bases left between them. This CDR3 has 12 amino acids. The DNA of the CDR3 is TGTGCCAAACAGGACAGATACTACGAGCAGTACTTC. Protein: CAKQDRYYEQYF.

This chain uses TRBV9 with TRBJ2-1, with D unclear. This CDR3 has 15 residues. With 0 bases removed from V and 3 bases from J, the gap between germline ends came to 10 bases. Per germline, CDR1 SGDLS and CDR2 YYNGEE. This CDR3 is CASSVDRRIYNEQFF. CDR3 nucleotide sequence: TGTGCCAGCAGCGTAGATAGACGGATCTACAATGAGCAGTTCTTC.

J is TRBJ1-6 and V is TRBV4-3; the D gene is possibly TRBD1 (5 bases). This CDR3 comprises 16 residues. With 0 bases removed from V and 3 bases from J, the gap between germline ends came to 9 bases. CDR1 LGHNA and CDR2 YSLEER come from the germline V gene. As DNA, the CDR3 is TGCGCCAGCAGCCAAGATCGGGGGATCTATAATTCACCCCTCCACTTT. Its translation is CASSQDRGIYNSPLHF.

The chain couples TRBV5-1 to TRBJ1-4; no clear D. Trimming took 3 bases from V and 6 from J, leaving 6 bases between them. The CDR3 runs to 12 residues. The germline CDR1 and CDR2 sequences are SGHRS and YFSETQ. CDR3 coding DNA: TGCGCCAGCAGCTCCGGACATGAAAAACTGTTTTTT. Translating it yields CASSSGHEKLFF. The full variable domain, in which reference TRBV5-1 and TRBJ1-4 provide the parts outside the CDR3, is KAGVTQTPRYLIKTRGQQVTLSCSPISGHRSVSWYQQTPGQGLQFLFEYFSETQRNKGNFPGRFSGRQFSNSRSEMNVSTLELGDSALYLCASSSGHEKLFFGSGTQLSVL.

This chain connects TRBV5-8 to TRBJ2-1, with unresolved D. The CDR3 has 14 residues. Germline V gives CDR1 SGHTS, CDR2 YDEGEE. V lost 0 bases to trimming and J lost 2 bases, with 6 bases between them. CDR3 region: CASSLAVAYNEQFF. The CDR3 coding sequence is TGTGCCAGCAGCTTGGCCGTCGCCTACAATGAGCAGTTCTTC. The complete variable domain, with remaining parts taken from reference TRBV5-8 and TRBJ2-1, reads EAGVTQSPTHLIKTRGQQATLRCSPISGHTSVYWYQQALGLGLQFLLWYDEGEERNRGNFPPRFSGRQFPNYSSELNVNALELEDSALYLCASSLAVAYNEQFFGPGTRLTVL.

Regarding this clone: In the same sample, other DNA sequences code for this CDR3. The chain joins TRBV27 to TRBJ2-7, with D perhaps TRBD2 (6 bases). This CDR3 region has 13 residues. Deletions cut 3 bases from V and 2 bases from J, with 8 bases between. The germline gives CDR1 MNHEY, CDR2 SMNVEV (reference sequence). CDR3 amino acids: CASSLGRTYEQYF. CDR3 nucleotide sequence: TGTGCCAGCAGTTTGGGGAGGACCTACGAGCAGTACTTC.

The V gene is TRBV9, the J gene TRBJ1-2; D possibly corresponds to TRBD1 (6 bases). V was shortened by 4 bases and J by 0 bases, with 13 bases between the two germline ends. Germline V gene data show CDR1 as SGDLS and CDR2 as YYNGEE. CDR3 length: 15 amino acids. The CDR3 DNA reads TGTGCCAGCAGCTCAACGACAGGCGCTAACTATGGCTACACCTTC. Translating it yields CASSSTTGANYGYTF.

The gene calls are TRBV28 and TRBJ2-7; possible D gene TRBD2, 5 bases. Germline CDR1 is MDHEN and CDR2 is SYDVKM. The CDR3 covers 14 residues. The ends were cut back, 6 bases at V and 2 bases at J, with 14 bases in the middle. As DNA, the CDR3 is TGTGCCAGCAGCCTACTAGTGAGCGCCTACGAGCAGTACTTC. This translates into CASSLLVSAYEQYF.

The rearrangement joins TRBV28 to TRBJ1-2, with D perhaps TRBD1 (6 bases). Germline V gives CDR1 MDHEN, CDR2 SYDVKM. V dropped 5 bases and J dropped 4 bases, with 17 bases sitting between them. The CDR3 has 15 amino acids. The CDR3 DNA reads TGTGCCAGCAGTCTCACCCGTCAAGGGGGCTATGGCTACACCTTC. Protein sequence: CASSLTRQGGYGYTF.

The chain couples TRBV6-1 to TRBJ2-2; 7 bases map to TRBD1. Germline lookup yields CDR1 MNHNS and CDR2 SASEGT. The CDR3 is 15 amino acids. V lost 7 bases to trimming and J lost 7 bases; unmatched junction nucleotides: 12. Written as DNA, the CDR3 is TGTGCCAGCATCAAGCCGACAGGGACGGACGGGGAGCTGTTTTTT. Protein sequence: CASIKPTGTDGELFF.

The V and J genes are TRBV6-5 and TRBJ1-2; TRBD1 matches at 8 bases. The CDR3 spans 13 residues. In germline, CDR1 is MNHEY, CDR2 SVGAGI. The ends lost 0 bases at V and 7 bases at J; junction bases unmatched: 1. The DNA of the CDR3 is TGTGCCAGCAGTTACTCACAGGGGGGTGGCTACACCTTC. Translation gives CASSYSQGGGYTF.

The rearrangement uses TRBV29-1 and TRBJ1-2; D unresolved. The CDR3 loop spans 15 amino acids. Germline-derived CDR1 and CDR2 are SQVTM and ANQGSEA. With 0 bases removed from V and 7 bases from J, the gap between germline ends came to 18 bases. The CDR3 region has the DNA TGCAGCGTTGAAGATCTAGGAACAAGGCCAGGTGGCTACACCTTC. Its protein product is CSVEDLGTRPGGYTF.

The chain employs TRBV19 and TRBJ2-1; tentatively, D is TRBD2 (6 bases). Germline values: CDR1 LNHDA, CDR2 SQIVND (reference sequence). V gave up 7 bases and J gave up 8 bases, with 21 bases separating them. This CDR3 spans 15 amino acids. In DNA form, the CDR3 reads TGTGCCAGTACCGCACCGGGACTGATTGACCATGAGCAGTTCTTC. Its translation: CASTAPGLIDHEQFF.

The chain joins TRBV2 to TRBJ1-1, with 8 bases matching TRBD1. There are 14 residues in the CDR3. The junction had 7 bases not matched to a gene; V was cut back by 6 bases and J by 4 bases. CDR1 is SNHLY and CDR2 is FYNNEI in the germline V gene. The CDR3, as DNA: TGTGCCAGCAGGGCAGGGGGCGCGGGCACTGAAGCTTTCTTT. Its protein product is CASRAGGAGTEAFF.

Only one count was recorded for this clone. The chain employs TRBV9 and TRBJ2-1; 11 bases are shared with TRBD2. The germline V gene has CDR1 SGDLS and CDR2 YYNGEE. Trimming at V came to 4 bases and at J to 6 bases, leaving 9 bases not matched to a gene. This CDR3 is built from 16 residues. The CDR3 coding sequence is TGTGCCAGCAGCTCAACTAGCGGGAGAGTTGCCAATGAGCAGTTCTTC. Translated: CASSSTSGRVANEQFF.

The chain is built from TRBV11-3 and TRBJ2-3, with D maybe TRBD1 (6 bases). The CDR3 covers 16 residues. V gave up 5 bases and J gave up 4 bases, with 19 bases separating them. Germline CDR1 is SGHNT and CDR2 is YENEEA. CDR3 amino acids: CASSLSTGDSPDTQYF. CDR3 DNA: TGTGCCAGCAGCCTCTCGACAGGAGACAGCCCAGATACGCAGTATTTT.